The present entry profiles one TCR beta chain with its context. The sample originates from a study of blood T cell repertoires in COVID-19. Overall study: The United States, Italy and Spain provided the acute and convalescent COVID-19 samples. The cDNA or gDNA used as material had been derived from T cells, B-cell-depleted T cells, or PBMCs.

Germline CDR1 reads KGHSH; CDR2 reads LQKENI. V shed 3 bases and J 4 bases; nucleotides not matched to a gene: 0. The CDR3 consists of 13 residues. The protocol was immunoSEQ multiplex PCR, while the TCRdb copy is restricted to in-frame clones and leaves out a portion. In the table there are under 200,000 clones, around 90% of which are singletons. The source of this sequence is a man in his sixties with COVID-19, enrolled during active disease. The chain uses TRBV18 and TRBJ2-1; 7 nucleotides align to TRBD1. Sequenced: peripheral blood. Here the CDR3 DNA reads TGTGCCAGCTCACCGGACAGGTACAATGAGCAGTTCTTC. This translates into CASSPDRYNEQFF.